This T cell receptor beta chain was observed in a study of patients and donors after allogeneic stem cell transplantation. The V end lost 5 bases, the J end lost 0 bases, and 7 bases lay between the germline ends. CDR1 is DFQATT and CDR2 is SNEGSKA in the germline V gene (reference sequence). The CDR3 has 13 amino acids. TCRdb ran MiXCR on the RT-PCR reads and lists one entry per CDR3 protein. The repertoire holds approximately 160,000 distinct CDR3 sequences, with 30% as singletons. The sequenced sample was blood, either unsorted or a sorted T cell fraction (not recorded which). The chain links TRBV20-1 to TRBJ1-4; D gene ambiguous. The TCR sequence derives from a human donor who was either an allogeneic HSCT recipient or a stem cell or donor lymphocyte infusion donor (not recorded which). It is not recorded whose cells these are; they may come from a transplant donor. The CDR3 loop reads CSAATTTNEKLFF. DNA for the CDR3: TGCAGTGCTGCGACCACAACTAATGAAAAACTGTTTTTT.